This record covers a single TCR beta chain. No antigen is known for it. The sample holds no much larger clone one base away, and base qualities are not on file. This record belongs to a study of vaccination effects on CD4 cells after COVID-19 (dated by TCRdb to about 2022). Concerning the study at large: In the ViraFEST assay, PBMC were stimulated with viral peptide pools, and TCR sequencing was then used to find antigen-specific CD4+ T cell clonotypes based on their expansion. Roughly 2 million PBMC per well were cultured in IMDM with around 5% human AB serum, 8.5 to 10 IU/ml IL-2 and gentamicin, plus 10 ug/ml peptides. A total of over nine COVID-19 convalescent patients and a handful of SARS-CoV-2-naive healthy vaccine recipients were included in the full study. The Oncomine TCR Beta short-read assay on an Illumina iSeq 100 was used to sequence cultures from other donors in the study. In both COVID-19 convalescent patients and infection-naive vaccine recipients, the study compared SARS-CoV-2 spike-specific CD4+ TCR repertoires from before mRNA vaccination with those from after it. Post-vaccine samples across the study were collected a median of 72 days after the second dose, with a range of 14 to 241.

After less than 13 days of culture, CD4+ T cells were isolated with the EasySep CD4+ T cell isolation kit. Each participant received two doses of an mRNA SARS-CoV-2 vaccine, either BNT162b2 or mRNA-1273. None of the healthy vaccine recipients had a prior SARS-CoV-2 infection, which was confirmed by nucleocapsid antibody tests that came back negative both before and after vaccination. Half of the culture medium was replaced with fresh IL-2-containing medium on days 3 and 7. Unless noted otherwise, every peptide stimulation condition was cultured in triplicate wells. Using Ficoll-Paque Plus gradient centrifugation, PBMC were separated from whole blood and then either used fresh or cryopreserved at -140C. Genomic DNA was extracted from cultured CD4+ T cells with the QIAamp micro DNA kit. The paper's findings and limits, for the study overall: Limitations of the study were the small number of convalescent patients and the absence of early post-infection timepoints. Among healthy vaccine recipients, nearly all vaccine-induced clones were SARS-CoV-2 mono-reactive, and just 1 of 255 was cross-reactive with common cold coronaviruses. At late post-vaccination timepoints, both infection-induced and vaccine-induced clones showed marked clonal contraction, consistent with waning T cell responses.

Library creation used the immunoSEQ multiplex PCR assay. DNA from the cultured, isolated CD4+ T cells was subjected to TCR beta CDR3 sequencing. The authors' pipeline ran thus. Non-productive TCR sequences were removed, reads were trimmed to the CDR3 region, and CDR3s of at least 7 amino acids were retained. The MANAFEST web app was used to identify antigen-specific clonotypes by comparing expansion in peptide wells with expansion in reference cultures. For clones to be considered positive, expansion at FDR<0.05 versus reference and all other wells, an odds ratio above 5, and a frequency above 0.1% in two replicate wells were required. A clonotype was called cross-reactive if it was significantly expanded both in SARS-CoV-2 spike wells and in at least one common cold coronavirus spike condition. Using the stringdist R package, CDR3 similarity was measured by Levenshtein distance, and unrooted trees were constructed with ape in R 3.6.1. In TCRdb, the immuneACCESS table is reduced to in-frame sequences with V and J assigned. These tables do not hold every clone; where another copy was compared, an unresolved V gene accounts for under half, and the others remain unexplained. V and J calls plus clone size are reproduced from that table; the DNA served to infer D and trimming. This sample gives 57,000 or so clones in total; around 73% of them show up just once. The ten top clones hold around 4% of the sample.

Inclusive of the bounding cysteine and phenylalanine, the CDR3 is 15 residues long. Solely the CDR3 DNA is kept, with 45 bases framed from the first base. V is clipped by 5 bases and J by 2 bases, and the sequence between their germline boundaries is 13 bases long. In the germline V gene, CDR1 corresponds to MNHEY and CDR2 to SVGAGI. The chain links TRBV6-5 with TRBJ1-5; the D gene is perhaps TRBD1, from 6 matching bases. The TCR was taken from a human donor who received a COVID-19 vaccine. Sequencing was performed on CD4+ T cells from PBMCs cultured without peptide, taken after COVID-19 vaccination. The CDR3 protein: CASSQQGVGNQPQHF. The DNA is TGTGCCAGCAGTCAACAGGGCGTTGGCAATCAGCCCCAGCATTTT.